These 21 T cell receptor beta chains were sequenced from one sample in a study of radiotherapy plus CTLA-4 blockade in lung cancer. TCRdb keeps only in-frame clones here, not all; method: immunoSEQ multiplex PCR. Among more than 90,000 clones listed, roughly 88% were seen once. The sample was peripheral blood, taken from a patient treated with radiotherapy plus ipilimumab. The receptors originated from a human donor with non-small cell lung cancer that progressed on radiotherapy plus ipilimumab.

This clone was detected once. The chain employs TRBV7-8 and TRBJ2-1; D ambiguous. The CDR3 totals 12 residues. The ends were cut back, 6 bases at V and 6 bases at J, with 9 bases in the middle. Germline CDR1 is SGHVS and CDR2 is FQNEAQ. CDR3 protein: CASSSPSNEQFF. The CDR3 nucleotides are TGTGCCAGCAGTTCTCCCAGCAATGAGCAGTTCTTC.

The genes are TRBV30 and TRBJ2-3, with 12 bases lining up with TRBD2. Germline V gene lookup returns CDR1 GTSNPN and CDR2 SVGIG (reference sequence). The CDR3 contains 15 residues. V lost 2 bases to trimming and J lost 5 bases; unmatched junction nucleotides: 5. The CDR3 loop is CAWSHPGLAGDTQYF. DNA of the CDR3: TGTGCCTGGAGTCATCCGGGACTAGCGGGAGATACGCAGTATTTT.

V is TRBV6-5 and J is TRBJ2-7; D may be TRBD2 (6 bases). The ends were cut back, 2 bases at V and 2 bases at J, with 7 bases in the middle. Germline V gene lookup returns CDR1 MNHEY and CDR2 SVGAGI. The CDR3 totals 13 residues. In DNA, the CDR3 is TGTGCCAGCAGTTACACGGGGGCCTACGAGCAGTACTTC. It codes for CASSYTGAYEQYF.

This clone was seen only a few times. This sequence joins TRBV12-5 and TRBJ2-1; D ambiguous. CDR1 is LGHNT and CDR2 is FRNRAP in the germline V gene. The CDR3 spans 12 residues. V was trimmed by 0 bases and J by 5 bases, leaving 2 bases between them. The CDR3 loop is CASGLVNNEQFF. DNA for the CDR3: TGTGCTAGTGGTTTGGTGAACAATGAGCAGTTCTTC. Full variable domain (outside the CDR3, taken from reference TRBV12-5 and TRBJ2-1): DARVTQTPRHKVTEMGQEVTMRCQPILGHNTVFWYRQTMMQGLELLAYFRNRAPLDDSGMPKDRFSAEMPDATLATLKIQPSEPRDSAVYFCASGLVNNEQFFGPGTRLTVL.

The gene calls are TRBV11-1 and TRBJ1-1; D unresolved. The CDR3 spans 14 residues. V lost 5 bases and J lost 10, with 20 bases in between. Germline assignment: CDR1 SGHAT and CDR2 FQDESV (reference sequence). The CDR3 nucleotides read TGTGCCAGCAGCCCACGACCCATTGAGGGCCTAGCTTTCTTT. Its translation is CASSPRPIEGLAFF.

This clone was found once. The rearrangement joins TRBV9 to TRBJ1-2; TRBD1 might be the D (5 bases). CDR1 is SGDLS, CDR2 YYNGEE, per germline. With 0 bases removed from V and 7 bases from J, the gap between germline ends came to 13 bases. The CDR3 runs to 14 residues. CDR3 sequence reads: CASSVDGGLSGYTF. CDR3 bases: TGTGCCAGCAGCGTAGATGGGGGGTTAAGTGGCTACACCTTC.

The V call is TRBV7-2, the J call TRBJ2-5; D assignment may be TRBD1 or TRBD2 (5 bases each). Germline V gene data show CDR1 as SGHTA and CDR2 as FQGNSA. The V end was cut by 5 bases, the J end by 11 bases, with 18 bases between. This CDR3 spans 13 amino acids. Written as DNA, the CDR3 is TGTGCCAGCAGCGAGGAGAATCTGGGGGAGCAGTACTTC. Translating gives CASSEENLGEQYF.

This chain uses TRBV7-3 with TRBJ2-3, with 9 positions matching TRBD2. Trimming took 5 bases from V and 2 from J; bases not matched to a gene: 8. CDR1 and CDR2 (germline): SGHTA, FQGTGA. The CDR3 is 16 amino acids. CDR3 DNA sequence: TGTGCCAGCAGCCCGGCGGGGGGGCTCAACACAGATACGCAGTATTTT. Translation: CASSPAGGLNTDTQYF.

This chain links TRBV2 with TRBJ1-5, with 7 bases that match TRBD1. V shed 8 bases, J shed 1 base, and the junction held 2 bases outside the gene matches. CDR1 SNHLY and CDR2 FYNNEI come from the germline V gene. This CDR3 comprises 13 residues. The CDR3 is CASEQGSNQPQHF. The CDR3 coding sequence is TGTGCCAGCGAACAGGGGAGCAATCAGCCCCAGCATTTT.

The V and J genes are TRBV5-8 and TRBJ1-6; no clear D gene. Between the trimmed V and J ends, which lost 0 bases and 10 bases, there was a span of 14 bases. CDR3 length: 15 amino acids. Germline-derived CDR1 and CDR2 are SGHTS and YDEGEE. CDR3 bases: TGTGCCAGCAGCTTGGGCCCCACGAGGAGGTCACCCCTCCACTTT. It yields the protein CASSLGPTRRSPLHF.

This clone appeared a single time. The chain carries TRBV9 and TRBJ2-1, with D perhaps given as TRBD1 or TRBD2 (5 bases each). The germline V and J ends were trimmed by 0 bases and 2 bases, with 9 bases remaining between them. Germline CDR1 is SGDLS and CDR2 is YYNGEE. The CDR3 has 15 residues. CDR3 bases: TGTGCCAGCAGCGTAGATGTGGGGGCCTACAATGAGCAGTTCTTC. Translating gives CASSVDVGAYNEQFF.

The rearrangement uses TRBV6-6 and TRBJ2-6; 7 nucleotides agree with TRBD2. This CDR3 has 15 residues. The V gene end was trimmed by 2 bases and the J gene end by 2 bases; junction bases not matched to a gene: 0. The germline gives CDR1 MNHNY, CDR2 SVGAGI (reference sequence). DNA of the CDR3: TGTGCCAGCAGTTACGGGGGGGCTGGGGCCAACGTCCTGACTTTC. The encoded protein is CASSYGGAGANVLTF.

This clone was detected only once. The rearrangement links TRBV7-6 to TRBJ1-4; no definite D call. Germline assignment: CDR1 SGHVS and CDR2 FNYEAQ. This CDR3 region has 13 residues. Trimming took off 4 bases at V and 7 bases at J, with 10 bases between the two ends. The CDR3 region is CASSSQRPEKLFF. Here the CDR3 DNA reads TGTGCCAGCAGCTCACAGCGCCCTGAAAAACTGTTTTTT.

The J gene is TRBJ2-6, the V gene TRBV5-1; no definite D call. Germline loops: CDR1 SGHRS, CDR2 YFSETQ. The CDR3 length is 18 residues. V gave up 0 bases and J gave up 0 bases, with 13 bases separating them. The CDR3 here is CASSLGSIAYSGANVLTF. The CDR3, as DNA: TGCGCCAGCAGCTTGGGGAGTATCGCCTACTCTGGGGCCAACGTCCTGACTTTC.

Details on this clone: Additional DNA sequences in this sample encode the identical CDR3. The chain joins TRBV11-3 to TRBJ2-7, with D possibly matching TRBD2 (5 bases). Germline V gene lookup returns CDR1 SGHNT and CDR2 YENEEA. V dropped 5 bases and J dropped 4 bases, with 18 bases sitting between them. This CDR3 spans 15 amino acids. This CDR3 is CASSPKTGLWYEQYF. The CDR3 region has the DNA TGTGCCAGCAGCCCCAAGACCGGACTTTGGTACGAGCAGTACTTC.

The chain has TRBV7-2 and TRBJ2-1, with 13 bases fitting TRBD2. The germline V gene has CDR1 SGHTA and CDR2 FQGNSA. The CDR3 totals 16 residues. Trimming cost V 2 bases and J 7 bases; bases outside gene matches: 5. This chain's CDR3 is CASSLWGTSGINEQFF. CDR3 DNA: TGTGCCAGCAGCTTATGGGGGACTAGCGGGATTAATGAGCAGTTCTTC.

The table lists this clone with a few counts. The chain links TRBV5-1 to TRBJ2-7; 11 bases are a match to TRBD2. V lost 4 bases and J lost 4; bases outside the gene matches: 4. Germline lookup yields CDR1 SGHRS and CDR2 YFSETQ. The CDR3 has 14 amino acids. The CDR3 is CASSTGLAAYEQYF. The CDR3 bases are TGCGCCAGCAGCACGGGACTAGCGGCGTACGAGCAGTACTTC.

The CDR3 protein is CASSRKTGPSTDTQYF. CDR3 coding DNA: TGCGCCAGCAGCCGCAAGACAGGTCCTAGCACAGATACGCAGTATTTT. V usage is TRBV5-1 and J usage is TRBJ2-3, with D possibly matching TRBD1 (6 bases). Trimming removed 4 bases at V and 0 bases at J, with 15 bases between. This CDR3 is 16 amino acids long. From germline, CDR1 is SGHRS and CDR2 YFSETQ.

This clone was counted once. The chain has TRBV6-5 and TRBJ2-5, with TRBD2 matching 8 bases. CDR3 length: 15 residues. With V trimmed by 4 bases and J by 5 bases, 9 bases remained unmatched. Germline CDR1 reads MNHEY; CDR2 reads SVGAGI. The CDR3 DNA is TGTGCCAGCAGTTTTTATAGCGGGATTGGCGAGACCCAGTACTTC. It is translated as CASSFYSGIGETQYF.

This rearrangement joins TRBV19 to TRBJ2-1; TRBD2 aligns across 8 bases. Germline V CDR1 and CDR2: LNHDA, SQIVND (reference sequence). V trimming: 0 bases; J trimming: 4 bases; junction bases outside the gene matches: 8. CDR3 length: 17 residues. The CDR3 DNA reads as TGTGCCAGTAGTATAGACCTACCCAGCGGGAGTTACAATGAGCAGTTCTTC. Amino acids: CASSIDLPSGSYNEQFF.

J is TRBJ2-7 and V is TRBV29-1; D possibly corresponds to TRBD2 (5 bases). Germline CDR1 and CDR2: SQVTM and ANQGSEA. This CDR3 comprises 12 residues. V was cut by 6 bases and J by 3 bases, with 12 bases left in between. The CDR3 sequence is CSVQSGYYEQYF. CDR3 nucleotides: TGCAGCGTCCAGAGCGGATACTACGAGCAGTACTTC.